The 17 T cell receptor beta chains given below trace back to one sample, sequenced in a study of cytomegalovirus exposure and HLA in healthy donors. The PCR contained 60 Vbeta and 13 Jbeta primers. The data were produced by immunoSEQ multiplex PCR, yet TCRdb's version contains in-frame clones alone and is incomplete. The repertoire holds about 170,000 clones, with roughly 84% as singletons. Sequenced input: PBMCs. These receptors originate from a man aged 25-40 years in good health and CMV-seropositive.

The chain recombines TRBV5-8 with TRBJ2-7; D perhaps matches TRBD2 (5 bases). The CDR3 has 13 residues. The germline V gene encodes CDR1 SGHTS and CDR2 YDEGEE. V gave up 0 bases and J gave up 6 bases, with 10 bases separating them. The CDR3 sequence is CASSLGRRSEQYV. Written as DNA, the CDR3 is TGTGCCAGCAGCTTGGGGAGGCGAAGCGAGCAGTACGTC.

The chain links TRBV27 to TRBJ1-2; D is perhaps TRBD1 (5 bases). The CDR3 has 15 residues. V lost 3 bases to trimming and J lost 3 bases, with 14 bases between them. The germline V gene encodes CDR1 MNHEY and CDR2 SMNVEV (reference sequence). The CDR3 region has the DNA TGTGCCAGCAGTTTTCTCGGGGAGGGACACTATGGCTACACCTTC. Amino acid sequence: CASSFLGEGHYGYTF.

The genes are TRBV4-3 and TRBJ2-3, with a tentative D call TRBD1 (6 bases). CDR1 is LGHNA and CDR2 is YSLEER in the germline V gene. The CDR3 covers 18 residues. V lost 0 bases to trimming and J lost 2 bases, with 18 bases between them. The CDR3 DNA reads as TGCGCCAGCAGCCAAGAGGGGGCCTGGACGGTCAACACAGATACGCAGTATTTT. Its protein is CASSQEGAWTVNTDTQYF.

V usage is TRBV5-6 and J usage is TRBJ2-2, with 14 bases matching TRBD2. V trimming: 0 bases; J trimming: 4 bases; junction bases outside the gene matches: 5. The CDR3 has 18 residues. Per germline, CDR1 SGHDT and CDR2 YYEEEE. This CDR3 is CASSLGGGLAGATGELFF. The CDR3 DNA follows: TGTGCCAGCAGCTTGGGGGGGGGACTAGCGGGAGCCACCGGGGAGCTGTTTTTT.

The rearrangement uses TRBV5-1 and TRBJ2-3; 7 bases match TRBD1. The CDR3 is 17 residues long. Germline trimming cut 0 bases from V and 2 bases from J; bases unmatched to any gene: 9. The germline CDR1 and CDR2 sequences are SGHRS and YFSETQ. The CDR3 bases are TGCGCCAGCAGCTTGGGGGACAGTCCCCAGAACACAGATACGCAGTATTTT. Translating gives CASSLGDSPQNTDTQYF.

The V and J genes are TRBV7-6 and TRBJ1-1; TRBD1 agrees at 9 bases. J was trimmed by 3 bases and V by 5 bases; bases with no gene match: 7. The CDR3 is 15 residues long. Per the germline V gene, CDR1 is SGHVS and CDR2 is FNYEAQ. CDR3 nucleotide sequence: TGTGCCAGCAGCCCACTGACAGGGGGATACACTGAAGCTTTCTTT. It codes for CASSPLTGGYTEAFF.

This sequence joins TRBV7-2 and TRBJ2-7; 8 bases match TRBD2. Germline V CDR1 and CDR2: SGHTA, FQGNSA. Trimming took 5 bases from V and 0 from J; bases not matched to a gene: 12. CDR3 length: 17 amino acids. CDR3 DNA: TGTGCCAGCAGCCCAATTCTAGCGGGTGGGAGCTCCTACGAGCAGTACTTC. It encodes CASSPILAGGSSYEQYF.

J is TRBJ2-2 and V is TRBV5-4, with 8 bases that match TRBD1. Germline values: CDR1 SGHNT, CDR2 YYREEE (reference sequence). The CDR3 extends over 15 amino acids. V shed 4 bases, J shed 1 base, and the junction held 3 bases outside the gene matches. This CDR3 reads CASSKGQENTGELFF. The CDR3 DNA reads TGTGCCAGCAGCAAGGGACAGGAGAACACCGGGGAGCTGTTTTTT.

The rearrangement joins TRBV18 to TRBJ1-3; D is perhaps TRBD1 (5 bases). The CDR3 spans 16 residues. The V end lost 3 bases, the J end lost 0 bases, and 12 bases lay between the germline ends. Germline CDR1 is KGHSH and CDR2 is LQKENI. The CDR3 is CASSPRQFDSGNTIYF. DNA of the CDR3: TGTGCCAGCTCACCCCGACAGTTCGACTCTGGAAACACCATATATTTT.

The V gene is TRBV27, the J gene TRBJ2-7; TRBD2 matches 7 bases. The CDR3 has 15 amino acids. With 5 bases clipped from V and 3 bases from J, the junction kept 10 bases outside the gene matches. Germline V CDR1 and CDR2: MNHEY, SMNVEV (reference sequence). CDR3 in amino acids: CASSRLAVAGYEQYF. The CDR3 DNA sequence: TGTGCCAGCAGTCGGCTAGCGGTAGCTGGCTACGAGCAGTACTTC.

A note on this clone: Other DNA sequences in this sample translate to the same CDR3. The chain employs TRBV19 and TRBJ1-5; 8 bases are shared with TRBD1. With 6 bases clipped from V and 2 bases from J, the junction kept 6 bases outside the gene matches. This CDR3 comprises 15 residues. The germline V gene encodes CDR1 LNHDA and CDR2 SQIVND (reference sequence). The CDR3 DNA sequence: TGTGCCAGTAGGGACCCGGGACAGGGCAATCAGCCCCAGCATTTT. Translating it yields CASRDPGQGNQPQHF.

The chain employs TRBV6-6 and TRBJ2-3; 12 bases are shared with TRBD2. The CDR3 contains 16 residues. Trimming cost V 6 bases and J 1 base; bases outside gene matches: 5. Germline CDR1 reads MNHNY; CDR2 reads SVGAGI (reference sequence). CDR3 protein: CASRIRTSGGTDTQYF. The CDR3, as DNA: TGTGCCAGCAGGATTCGGACTAGCGGGGGCACAGATACGCAGTATTTT.

The rearrangement uses TRBV5-6 and TRBJ2-1, with D perhaps matching TRBD2 (6 bases). V was cut by 3 bases and J by 9 bases, with 16 bases left in between. This CDR3 contains 14 residues. Germline CDR1 and CDR2: SGHDT and YYEEEE. CDR3 nucleotide sequence: TGTGCCAGCAGCTGGGTGGGGGAGGTCGGTGAGCAGTTCTTC. It specifies CASSWVGEVGEQFF.

The count of this clone is one. This rearrangement joins TRBV27 to TRBJ2-3; D not resolved. Germline V CDR1 and CDR2: MNHEY, SMNVEV (reference sequence). V dropped 3 bases and J dropped 0 bases, with 4 bases sitting between them. This CDR3 spans 13 amino acids. As DNA, the CDR3 is TGTGCCAGCAGTTTTCTAAGCACAGATACGCAGTATTTT. This codes for CASSFLSTDTQYF.

The CDR3 bases are TGTGCCAGCAGTTATGTAGCGGGAGTTAGGGGCGAGCAGTACTTC. It codes for CASSYVAGVRGEQYF. The rearrangement joins TRBV11-3 to TRBJ2-7, with 9 bases fitting TRBD2. V gave up 6 bases and J gave up 6 bases; unmatched junction bases: 12. Per germline, CDR1 SGHNT and CDR2 YENEEA. This CDR3 is built from 15 residues.

The chain uses TRBV7-9 and TRBJ1-5; 7 bases map to TRBD1. From germline, CDR1 is SEHNR and CDR2 FQNEAQ (reference sequence). This CDR3 has 14 residues. Trimming took 5 bases from V and 1 from J; bases not matched to a gene: 2. The CDR3 region has the DNA TGTGCCAGCAGCCTACAGGGGAGCAATCAGCCCCAGCATTTT. Its protein product is CASSLQGSNQPQHF.

The chain links TRBV9 to TRBJ2-7; 10 nucleotides agree with TRBD2. Germline CDR1 and CDR2: SGDLS and YYNGEE. This CDR3 is 17 amino acids long. Trimming at V came to 0 bases and at J to 2 bases, leaving 8 bases not matched to a gene. As DNA, the CDR3 is TGTGCCAGCAGCGTAGGGGCCCGAGCGGGAGGGACCTACGAGCAGTACGTC. Residues: CASSVGARAGGTYEQYV.